This record looks at one T cell receptor beta chain sequence and its context. The antigen is not known. Assay: immunoSEQ multiplex PCR; the TCRdb copy retains only in-frame clones and omits some. This table has about 410,000 clones, over 75% appearing once. This CDR3 has 15 amino acids. Germline V gene sequence: CDR1 MDHEN, CDR2 SYDVKM. The trim removed 3 bases at V and 4 bases at J, leaving 8 bases unmatched. The data are from a study of Ad26.COV2.S vaccination and SARS-CoV-2 variants. For the study at large: Into the muscle, Ad26.COV2.S was dosed once or twice, 56 days apart.

General study results and limits: Across vaccine and placebo recipients, the breadth of non-spike TCRs was similar. Vaccinees displayed broader spike-specific TCR repertoires than placebo recipients.

Treatment indicated: around 19 received Ad26.COV2.S at low or high dose, single or two shots; about 5 received placebo; per-sample allocation not given. Following the first vaccine or placebo injection, samples were taken on day 63. An Ad26 vector was used to express Wuhan-strain SARS-CoV-2 spike as the vaccine. The input for sequencing was peripheral blood, taken in a trial of Ad26.COV2.S vaccine versus placebo. The chain has TRBV28 and TRBJ2-7; 8 nucleotides line up with TRBD2. The sequence was collected from a person between 18 and 65 years old who received the Ad26.COV2.S COVID-19 vaccine or a placebo. CDR3 sequence: CASSLEASGLYEQYF. CDR3 sequence (DNA): TGTGCCAGCAGTTTGGAGGCTAGCGGGCTTTACGAGCAGTACTTC.